This T cell receptor (beta chain) derives from a study of T cells in lung cancer brain metastases. Overall study context: Most patients, about 90% of the 20, got no therapy between primary and metastasis resection.

Whole-study findings and limits: Paired lesions shared few clones; most were lesion-specific (mean Morisita about 0.23).

Germline V gene sequence: CDR1 MGHRA, CDR2 YSYEKL. V lost 1 base and J lost 8; bases outside the gene matches: 8. The CDR3 is made up of 16 amino acids. Resection was for synchronous oligometastatic disease or a late solitary brain metastasis recurrence. Of note for this clone: Its cognate antigen is unknown.

Assay used: immunoSEQ multiplex PCR; TCRdb lists only in-frame clones, some missing. The sample carries under 5,000 clones, roughly 85% recorded once. This TCR was recovered from a woman between 50 and 59 years old with non-small cell lung cancer. The sample comprised tumor tissue from the primary lung tumor. The rearrangement joins TRBV4-1 to TRBJ2-1; 10 positions match TRBD2. The CDR3 loop reads CASSQVGTSEIHEQFF. The CDR3, as DNA: TGCGCCAGCAGCCAAGTGGGGACTAGCGAAATCCATGAGCAGTTCTTC.